Shown below are 17 T cell receptor beta chains from a single sample sequenced in a study of tissue T cells after allogeneic stem cell transplantation. Produced via immunoSEQ multiplex PCR; TCRdb's table is partial and in-frame only. The sample lists more than 20,000 clones; 55% to 80% were seen once. Sequencing was done on a sample of spleen. The receptors come from a female BALB/c mouse in good health. The strain's MHC: H2-d.

Regarding this clone: All gene names here are mouse names. The DNA ends 1 residue before the CDR3 does, and the rest of the CDR3 is filled in from the germline J gene. V usage is TRBV13-1 and J usage is TRBJ2-7; no clear D gene. CDR1 NSHNY and CDR2 SYGAGN come from the germline V gene. This CDR3 has 12 residues. Trimming pared 3 bases from V and 3 bases from J, leaving 7 bases between. The CDR3 is CASSAFIYEQYF. Partial CDR3 DNA: TGTGCCAGCAGTGCGTTCATCTATGAACAGTAC.

Details on this clone: All gene names here are mouse names. Read sequence stops 1 residue before the CDR3 end, and the germline J gene provides the missing end. This chain joins TRBV5 and TRBJ2-5; 14 bases are shared with TRBD2. Trimming cost V 3 bases and J 6 bases; bases outside gene matches: 2. CDR1 is LGHNA, CDR2 YNLKQL, per germline (reference sequence). The CDR3 length is 15 residues. Incomplete CDR3 DNA: TGTGCCAGCAGCCACGGGACTGGGGGGGCGGACACCCAGTAC. Protein product: CASSHGTGGADTQY. The entire CDR3 reads CASSHGTGGADTQYF.

Only one count was recorded for this clone. All gene names here are mouse names. The CDR3 end lies 1 residue beyond the end of the read and is filled in from the germline J gene. This chain links TRBV13-3 with TRBJ2-1; 11 nucleotides match TRBD2. CDR3 length: 14 residues. J lost 7 bases, V lost 4 bases, and 4 bases had no gene match. Germline-derived CDR1 and CDR2 are NNHDY and SYVADS. The part of the CDR3 DNA that was read is TGTGCCAGCAGTCAGCGGGACTGGGGGGCTGAGCAGTTC. This encodes CASSQRDWGAEQF. The whole CDR3 sequence reads CASSQRDWGAEQFF.

A remark on this clone: Germline and genes here are mouse. The DNA ends 1 residue before the CDR3 does, and the rest of the CDR3 is filled in from the germline J gene. The chain has TRBV30 and TRBJ2-7; 11 nucleotides line up with TRBD2. The CDR3 extends over 12 amino acids. V dropped 6 bases and J dropped 4; count of bases not matched to a gene: 2. The germline V gene encodes CDR1 SQVVS and CDR2 ANEGSEA. The CDR3 DNA, read in part, is TGTAGTTCAGGGGACTGGGGGTATGAACAGTAC. Protein: CSSGDWGYEQY. The CDR3 reads in full as CSSGDWGYEQYF.

Of note for this clone: Gene names and germline refer to mouse. The read ends 1 residue early relative to the CDR3; the germline J gene fills the gap. The gene calls are TRBV13-2 and TRBJ2-5; D unclear. V dropped 2 bases and J dropped 0 bases, with 10 bases sitting between them. The germline gives CDR1 NNHNN, CDR2 SYGAGS (reference sequence). This CDR3 region has 15 residues. The sequenced CDR3 bases are TGTGCCAGCGGTGAAGGTGGGAGTAACCAAGACACCCAGTAC. It yields the protein CASGEGGSNQDTQY. The CDR3 as a whole reads CASGEGGSNQDTQYF.

This clone has only one observation. All gene names here are mouse names. The CDR3 is cut off 1 residue early in the read; its end comes from the germline J gene. This chain uses TRBV29 with TRBJ1-3; 11 nucleotides line up with TRBD1. V was clipped by 6 bases and J by 2 bases; unmatched bases: 0. Germline loops: CDR1 MSHET, CDR2 SYDVDS. This CDR3 has 14 amino acids. The sequenced part of the CDR3 DNA is TGTGCTAGCAGGGACAGGGGGCCTGGAAATACGCTCTAT. It translates to CASRDRGPGNTLY. The full CDR3 protein is CASRDRGPGNTLYF. Full variable domain (rest looked up from reference TRBV29 and TRBJ1-3): DMKVTQMPRYLIKRMGENVLLECGQDMSHETMYWYRQDPGLGLQLIYISYDVDSNSEGDIPKGYRVSRKKREHFSLILDSAKTNQTSVYFCASRDRGPGNTLYFGEGSRLIVV.

Notes on this clone: Each gene name is a mouse one. The read gets to within 1 residue of the CDR3 end, and the germline J gene fills in the rest. The chain has TRBV2 and TRBJ2-4; 10 nucleotides agree with TRBD1. The CDR3 consists of 15 residues. CDR1 LGHNA and CDR2 YSYQKL come from the germline V gene. Losses at the gene ends were 3 bases for V and 4 bases for J; bases not matched to a gene: 4. The CDR3 DNA, read in part, is TGTGCCAGCAGCCACCCCGGGACAGGGGAAAACACCTTGTAC. It translates to CASSHPGTGENTLY. The entire CDR3 is CASSHPGTGENTLYF. The complete variable domain, with remaining parts taken from reference TRBV2 and TRBJ2-4, reads DPKIIQKPKYLVAVTGSEKILICEQYLGHNAMYWYRQSAKKPLEFMFSYSYQKLMDNQTASSRFQPQSSKKNHLDLQITALKPDDSATYFCASSHPGTGENTLYFGAGTRLSVL.

Points on this clone: The germline and genes are mouse ones. The read ends 1 residue early relative to the CDR3; the germline J gene fills the gap. The rearrangement joins TRBV5 to TRBJ1-6; D unclear. TRBJ1-6 is identified as an open reading frame with a role that is uncertain. Trimming took off 0 bases at V and 0 bases at J, with 3 bases between the two ends. CDR1 LGHNA and CDR2 YNLKQL come from the germline V gene (reference sequence). This CDR3 is 15 amino acids long. CDR3 sequence reads: CASSQDNSYNSPLYF. CDR3 bases read: TGTGCCAGCAGCCAAGACAATTCCTATAATTCGCCCCTCTAC.

About this clone: Gene names and germline match the mouse. The read comes to an end 1 residue before the CDR3 does, leaving the germline J gene to fill in the end. The chain combines TRBV31 with TRBJ1-1, with D perhaps TRBD1 (6 bases). Germline lookup yields CDR1 GKSSPN and CDR2 SITVG. CDR3 size: 16 residues. Trimming pared 0 bases from V and 1 base from J, leaving 15 bases between. The sequenced CDR3 bases are TGTGCCTGGAGTCTAGGATGGGGGGCGCTGAACACAGAAGTCTTC. It is translated as CAWSLGWGALNTEVF. The CDR3, in full, reads CAWSLGWGALNTEVFF.

This clone was observed once. Gene names follow the mouse nomenclature. The read ends 1 residue early relative to the CDR3; the germline J gene fills the gap. The chain carries TRBV17 and TRBJ2-4; D might be TRBD1 (5 bases). Germline CDR1 MNHDT, CDR2 YYDKIL. This CDR3 region has 15 residues. V was pared by 2 bases and J by 0 bases, with 9 bases between. The CDR3 protein is CASSRPRESQNTLYF. The part of the CDR3 DNA that was read is TGTGCTAGCAGTAGACCCAGGGAGAGTCAAAACACCTTGTAC. The full variable domain, completed using reference TRBV17 and TRBJ2-4, is DTTVKQNPRYKLARVGKPVNLICSQTMNHDTMYWYQKKPNQAPKLLLFYYDKILNREADTFEKFQSSRPNNSFCSLYIGSAGLEYSAMYLCASSRPRESQNTLYFGAGTRLSVL.

Comments on this clone: The germline and genes are mouse ones. The read halts 1 residue ahead of the CDR3 end, with the missing end drawn from the germline J gene. V gene TRBV13-1 combines with J gene TRBJ2-5; 7 bases map to TRBD1. Germline assignment: CDR1 NSHNY and CDR2 SYGAGN. J was trimmed by 1 base and V by 3 bases; bases with no gene match: 5. The CDR3 contains 15 residues. This chain's CDR3 is CASSADRWDQDTQYF. CDR3 DNA, as far as it was read: TGTGCCAGCAGTGCGGACAGGTGGGACCAAGACACCCAGTAC.

As regards this clone: Germline and genes: mouse. The read falls 1 residue short of the CDR3 end, and the missing part is taken from the germline J gene. The rearrangement links TRBV2 to TRBJ1-4; weak D call: TRBD1 (5 bases). V gave up 4 bases and J gave up 3 bases, with 12 bases separating them. Germline V CDR1 and CDR2: LGHNA, YSYQKL. The CDR3 contains 15 residues. The CDR3 sequence: CASSRSHRPNERLFF. The sequenced part of the CDR3 DNA is TGTGCCAGCAGCCGGTCACACAGGCCCAACGAAAGATTATTT.

As regards this clone: The gene names given are mouse names. The sequenced CDR3 bases are TGTGCCAGCAGTGATGTGGGGGGTGAACAGTAC. This sequence encodes CASSDVGGEQY. The CDR3 in full is CASSDVGGEQYF. The V gene is TRBV13-3, the J gene TRBJ2-7; 7 nucleotides align to TRBD2. Read coverage stops 1 residue before the CDR3 terminus; the germline J gene supplies the remainder. The trim removed 0 bases at V and 6 bases at J, leaving 0 bases unmatched. Germline CDR1 is NNHDY and CDR2 is SYVADS. The CDR3 is 12 amino acids.

With respect to this clone: The genes are named according to mouse. The CDR3 loop is CASSHGGEKDTQYF. The CDR3 DNA, read in part, is TGTGCCAGCAGCCATGGGGGGGAGAAGGACACCCAGTAC. The rearrangement uses TRBV14 and TRBJ2-5; 8 bases line up with TRBD2. The DNA ends 1 residue before the CDR3 does, and the rest of the CDR3 is filled in from the germline J gene. This CDR3 has 14 residues. Germline trimming cut 5 bases from V and 6 bases from J; bases unmatched to any gene: 8. Germline loops: CDR1 SGHDT, CDR2 FRDEAV.

As regards this clone: Gene and germline names: mouse. Sequencing ends 1 residue short of the CDR3 end; the germline J gene provides the rest. The chain combines TRBV29 with TRBJ2-5, with 12 bases lining up with TRBD1. In germline, CDR1 is MSHET, CDR2 SYDVDS. This CDR3 has 14 residues. V dropped 7 bases and J dropped 6; count of bases not matched to a gene: 5. The sequenced CDR3 bases are TGTGCTAGCAACTCGGGACAGGGGGCGGACACCCAGTAC. It encodes CASNSGQGADTQY. The CDR3 reads in full as CASNSGQGADTQYF. The full variable domain, in which reference TRBV29 and TRBJ2-5 provide the parts outside the CDR3, is DMKVTQMPRYLIKRMGENVLLECGQDMSHETMYWYRQDPGLGLQLIYISYDVDSNSEGDIPKGYRVSRKKREHFSLILDSAKTNQTSVYFCASNSGQGADTQYFGPGTRLLVL.

As for this clone: Here the gene names and germline are mouse. The read ends 1 residue early relative to the CDR3; the germline J gene fills the gap. V is TRBV13-1 and J is TRBJ1-1, with 12 bases aligning to TRBD1. This CDR3 is built from 14 residues. Germline values: CDR1 NSHNY, CDR2 SYGAGN. J lost 8 bases, V lost 3 bases, and 5 bases had no gene match. The CDR3 DNA, read in part, is TGTGCCAGCAGTGCCCCCGGGACAGGGGGCGAAGTCTTC. Translated: CASSAPGTGGEVF. The whole CDR3 protein is CASSAPGTGGEVFF.

Turning to this clone: Genes and germline come from the mouse. The read finishes 1 residue shy of the CDR3 end, and the germline J gene is used to complete it. The V and J genes are TRBV1 and TRBJ2-5; 8 bases are a match to TRBD2. J was trimmed by 5 bases and V by 4 bases; bases with no gene match: 2. Germline loops: CDR1 NSQYPW, CDR2 LRSPGD (reference sequence). This CDR3 has 13 amino acids. The sequenced part of the CDR3 DNA is TGCACCTGCAGTGGGACTGGGCCAGACACCCAGTAC. It codes for CTCSGTGPDTQY. The whole CDR3 reads CTCSGTGPDTQYF.